These 13 T cell receptor beta chains were all obtained from the same sample, sequenced in a study of blood T cell repertoires in COVID-19. Measured with immunoSEQ multiplex PCR; TCRdb has only the in-frame clones, and not every one. The sample consists of a few hundred thousand clones, approximately 85% of them appearing once. The sample was peripheral blood. The source of these receptors is a woman in her 70s with COVID-19, enrolled during active disease.

The genes are TRBV29-1 and TRBJ1-2; no clear D. V was trimmed by 6 bases and J by 4 bases, leaving 12 bases between them. Germline V lookup: CDR1 SQVTM, CDR2 ANQGSEA. The CDR3 loop spans 12 amino acids. The CDR3 nucleotides read TGCAGCGTGGAACTAATCCTCTATGGCTACACCTTC. It specifies CSVELILYGYTF.

V gene TRBV18 combines with J gene TRBJ2-5, with TRBD1 matching 7 bases. V gave up 6 bases and J gave up 6 bases; unmatched junction bases: 13. Looked up from germline, CDR1 is KGHSH and CDR2 is LQKENI. The CDR3 totals 15 residues. In DNA form, the CDR3 reads TGTGCCAGCTCTGGTGAGGTCGGGACAGCCAAGACCCAGTACTTC. Its translation: CASSGEVGTAKTQYF.

This chain connects TRBV4-2 to TRBJ2-7, with 15 bases that match TRBD2. There are 16 residues in the CDR3. Germline V gene lookup returns CDR1 LGHNA and CDR2 YNFKEQ. Trimming took 3 bases from V and 5 from J; bases not matched to a gene: 5. The CDR3 DNA follows: TGTGCCAGCAGCCAGGGGACTAGCGGGAGGCTAAACGAGCAGTACTTC. The encoded protein is CASSQGTSGRLNEQYF.

The CDR3 region has the DNA TGTGCCAGCAGCCAAGAGGGGGCCGGGACAGATGCGGCCAAAAACATTCAGTACTTC. Protein sequence: CASSQEGAGTDAAKNIQYF. The rearrangement joins TRBV4-2 to TRBJ2-4; 7 bases fit TRBD1. In germline, CDR1 is LGHNA, CDR2 YNFKEQ. The length of the CDR3 is 19 residues. Losses at the gene ends were 0 bases for V and 1 base for J; bases not matched to a gene: 12.

V usage is TRBV19 and J usage is TRBJ1-1; perhaps TRBD1 as D (6 bases). Germline CDR1 reads LNHDA; CDR2 reads SQIVND (reference sequence). Trimming left V 2 bases short and J 5 bases short, with 12 bases between. This CDR3 contains 14 residues. This chain's CDR3 is CASSIRGAGTEAFF. In DNA, the CDR3 is TGTGCCAGTAGTATACGGGGGGCAGGGACTGAAGCTTTCTTT.

This CDR3 is CASSQGLPRGTEAFF. CDR3 coding DNA: TGCGCCAGCAGCCAGGGACTCCCTAGGGGAACTGAAGCTTTCTTT. This sequence joins TRBV4-1 and TRBJ1-1, with a tentative D call TRBD1 (5 bases). V was trimmed by 3 bases and J by 5 bases, leaving 16 bases between them. From germline, CDR1 is MGHRA and CDR2 YSYEKL. This CDR3 is 15 amino acids long.

This clone was seen a single time. The chain is built from TRBV11-3 and TRBJ2-7, with D possibly being TRBD1 (6 bases). Germline values: CDR1 SGHNT, CDR2 YENEEA. V dropped 5 bases and J dropped 0 bases, with 14 bases sitting between them. The CDR3 sequence is 15 residues long. This CDR3 reads CASSPQGFNSYEQYF. The CDR3 DNA reads as TGTGCCAGCAGCCCACAGGGCTTTAACTCCTACGAGCAGTACTTC. The full variable domain, its missing parts supplied by reference TRBV11-3 and TRBJ2-7, is EAGVVQSPRYKIIEKKQPVAFWCNPISGHNTLYWYLQNLGQGPELLIRYENEEAVDDSQLPKDRFSAERLKGVDSTLKIQPAELGDSAVYLCASSPQGFNSYEQYFGPGTRLTVT.

V gene TRBV25-1 combines with J gene TRBJ2-1, with D tentatively TRBD1 (5 bases). There are 14 residues in the CDR3. Deletions cut 4 bases from V and 1 base from J, with 8 bases between. The germline V gene encodes CDR1 MGHDK and CDR2 SYGVNS. The CDR3 DNA follows: TGTGCCAGCAGTGGCAGGGTTTCCTACAATGAGCAGTTCTTC. It translates to CASSGRVSYNEQFF. Together with reference TRBV25-1 and TRBJ2-1, the CDR3 gives the full variable domain: EADIYQTPRYLVIGTGKKITLECSQTMGHDKMYWYQQDPGMELHLIHYSYGVNSTEKGDLSSESTVSRIRTEHFPLTLESARPSHTSQYLCASSGRVSYNEQFFGPGTRLTVL.

This chain joins TRBV30 and TRBJ1-1, with D possibly matching TRBD1 (5 bases). CDR3 size: 15 residues. The germline V gene has CDR1 GTSNPN and CDR2 SVGIG (reference sequence). V was clipped by 6 bases and J by 1 base, with 18 bases between them. This chain's CDR3 is CACGWGHGGNTEAFF. CDR3 sequence (DNA): TGTGCCTGTGGGTGGGGCCACGGGGGGAACACTGAAGCTTTCTTT. Together with reference TRBV30 and TRBJ1-1, the CDR3 gives the full variable domain: SQTIHQWPATLVQPVGSPLSLECTVEGTSNPNLYWYRQAAGRGLQLLFYSVGIGQISSEVPQNLSASRPQDRQFILSSKKLLLSDSGFYLCACGWGHGGNTEAFFGQGTRLTVV.

The gene calls are TRBV5-8 and TRBJ1-1, with 7 bases lining up with TRBD1. The CDR3 runs to 13 residues. V gave up 1 base and J gave up 4 bases; unmatched junction bases: 1. The germline CDR1 and CDR2 sequences are SGHTS and YDEGEE. The CDR3 spells CASSLRGPTEAFF. The CDR3 coding sequence is TGTGCCAGCAGCTTGAGGGGGCCCACTGAAGCTTTCTTT.

The chain recombines TRBV7-9 with TRBJ2-1; 9 bases are a match to TRBD1. The germline V gene encodes CDR1 SEHNR and CDR2 FQNEAQ (reference sequence). The CDR3 spans 17 residues. Trimming removed 0 bases from V and 5 bases from J; junction bases left unmatched: 8. CDR3 amino acids: CASSLAGQGRGNNEQFF. The CDR3 region has the DNA TGTGCCAGCAGCTTAGCTGGACAGGGGCGCGGTAACAATGAGCAGTTCTTC.

The chain has TRBV4-3 and TRBJ2-2; 8 bases line up with TRBD2. V shed 0 bases, J shed 6 bases, and the junction held 6 bases outside the gene matches. The CDR3 length is 16 residues. Germline CDR1 LGHNA, CDR2 YSLEER. DNA of the CDR3: TGCGCCAGCAGCCAAGATCGACTAGCGTACGCCGGGGAGCTGTTTTTT. This translates into CASSQDRLAYAGELFF.

This rearrangement joins TRBV9 to TRBJ2-1, with D unclear. Looked up from germline, CDR1 is SGDLS and CDR2 is YYNGEE. This CDR3 has 14 amino acids. V shed 4 bases and J shed 8 bases, with 16 bases lying between them. The CDR3, as DNA: TGTGCCAGCAGCTTCGCCGGCCAGGTCCATGAGCAGTTCTTC. Its protein is CASSFAGQVHEQFF.